The 21 T cell receptor beta chains in this list originate from one sample, sequenced in a study of blood T cell repertoires in COVID-19. Only in-frame clones appear in the TCRdb table, and some are missing; sequencing was by immunoSEQ multiplex PCR. The sample holds tens of thousands of clones, 70% to 85% seen once. Sequenced: peripheral blood. The source of these receptors is a human donor in a cohort sampled during active COVID-19.

This chain links TRBV29-1 with TRBJ2-1; D is unresolved. Germline V gives CDR1 SQVTM, CDR2 ANQGSEA. CDR3 length: 13 amino acids. The V end was cut by 4 bases, the J end by 0 bases, with 7 bases between. This chain's CDR3 is CSVVFLSYNEQFF. The CDR3 DNA follows: TGCAGCGTTGTTTTCCTCTCCTACAATGAGCAGTTCTTC.

The chain joins TRBV28 to TRBJ1-2, with D uncertain. Germline CDR1 reads MDHEN; CDR2 reads SYDVKM. The V and J ends lost 1 base and 4 bases respectively, with 4 bases between them. This CDR3 has 12 residues. CDR3 nucleotides: TGTGCCAGCAGTTTATCGGTCTATGGCTACACCTTC. This codes for CASSLSVYGYTF.

The rearrangement links TRBV6-5 to TRBJ1-1; possible D gene TRBD1, 5 bases. Germline loops: CDR1 MNHEY, CDR2 SVGAGI. Trimming cost V 6 bases and J 1 base, with 12 bases left between them. The CDR3 totals 14 residues. CDR3 protein: CASSSPGGNTEAFF. The DNA of the CDR3 is TGTGCCAGCAGCTCCCCCGGGGGGAACACTGAAGCTTTCTTT.

The rearrangement links TRBV7-3 to TRBJ1-2; 8 bases are shared with TRBD1. J lost 3 bases, V lost 5 bases, and 11 bases had no gene match. The CDR3 runs 16 residues. The germline V gene has CDR1 SGHTA and CDR2 FQGTGA. This chain's CDR3 is CASSPQGVPPYYGYTF. CDR3 coding DNA: TGTGCCAGCAGCCCACAGGGGGTCCCGCCTTACTATGGCTACACCTTC.

The V call is TRBV27, the J call TRBJ2-1; 12 bases fit TRBD1. J was trimmed by 3 bases and V by 0 bases; bases with no gene match: 15. This CDR3 has 21 residues. CDR1 and CDR2 (germline): MNHEY, SMNVEV (reference sequence). The CDR3 sequence is CASSLSRGTGGGGGHYNEQFF. CDR3 nucleotides: TGTGCCAGCAGTTTATCAAGAGGGACAGGGGGCGGTGGTGGTCACTACAATGAGCAGTTCTTC.

The chain uses TRBV4-1 and TRBJ1-2; 7 nucleotides agree with TRBD1. The trim removed 8 bases at V and 14 bases at J, leaving 26 bases unmatched. Germline CDR1 reads MGHRA; CDR2 reads YSYEKL. The length of the CDR3 is 16 residues. The chain's CDR3 is CASAERDNPGQAVPTF. DNA for the CDR3: TGCGCCAGCGCGGAGAGGGATAATCCAGGACAGGCGGTTCCAACCTTC.

CDR3: CASSLSSSGNEQFF. In nucleotides, the CDR3 is TGTGCCAGCAGCTTATCGTCCAGCGGCAATGAGCAGTTCTTC. The chain links TRBV7-3 to TRBJ2-1; possible D gene TRBD2, 5 bases. CDR3 length: 14 amino acids. V was trimmed by 2 bases and J by 6 bases, leaving 11 bases between them. In germline, CDR1 is SGHTA, CDR2 FQGTGA.

This chain connects TRBV12-5 to TRBJ2-2; 7 nucleotides line up with TRBD1. In germline, CDR1 is LGHNT, CDR2 FRNRAP. This CDR3 has 15 amino acids. V dropped 2 bases and J dropped 7; count of bases not matched to a gene: 7. The CDR3: CASGLRQGDYGELFF. The CDR3 nucleotides read TGTGCTAGTGGTTTGCGACAGGGAGATTACGGGGAGCTGTTTTTT.

CDR3 bases: TGCGCCAGCAGCCGCACTGGGTTGGGCGAAGCTTTCTTT. This encodes CASSRTGLGEAFF. This chain uses TRBV4-3 with TRBJ1-1; D is uncertain. CDR3 size: 13 residues. The germline gives CDR1 LGHNA, CDR2 YSLEER. The V end was cut by 4 bases, the J end by 8 bases, with 14 bases between.

The V and J genes are TRBV7-9 and TRBJ1-4, with unresolved D. CDR1 SEHNR and CDR2 FQNEAQ come from the germline V gene (reference sequence). The CDR3 is 14 amino acids. The V end was cut by 4 bases, the J end by 8 bases, with 14 bases between. The CDR3 region is CASSSAPFEEKLFF. The CDR3, as DNA: TGTGCCAGCAGCTCCGCGCCATTCGAGGAAAAACTGTTTTTT.

The chain couples TRBV19 to TRBJ2-2; TRBD1 matches 10 bases. Looked up from germline, CDR1 is LNHDA and CDR2 is SQIVND (reference sequence). CDR3 length: 15 amino acids. The V gene end was trimmed by 6 bases and the J gene end by 6 bases; junction bases not matched to a gene: 7. The CDR3 DNA is TGTGCCAGTAGCGGGGGACAGGGGTGGTCCGGGGAGCTGTTTTTT. It specifies CASSGGQGWSGELFF.

The chain couples TRBV7-2 to TRBJ2-7; 7 bases line up with TRBD2. CDR1 is SGHTA, CDR2 FQGNSA, per germline. V was pared by 3 bases and J by 4 bases, with 6 bases of the junction left unmatched. The CDR3 has 14 residues. CDR3 amino acids: CASSFSAGAYEQYF. CDR3 bases: TGTGCCAGCAGCTTTTCGGCGGGAGCGTACGAGCAGTACTTC.

This clone was found once. This sequence joins TRBV5-1 and TRBJ2-5; 9 nucleotides agree with TRBD2. This CDR3 has 17 residues. Trimming at V came to 0 bases and at J to 4 bases, leaving 10 bases not matched to a gene. Germline values: CDR1 SGHRS, CDR2 YFSETQ. The CDR3 spells CASSLGGSAGGPETQYF. The CDR3 coding sequence is TGCGCCAGCAGCTTGGGAGGGTCGGCGGGGGGGCCAGAGACCCAGTACTTC.

This clone turned up a few times. CDR3: CATSGRGFTDTQYF. CDR3 in DNA: TGTGCCACCAGTGGACGCGGGTTCACAGATACGCAGTATTTT. The chain carries TRBV24-1 and TRBJ2-3; tentative D call: TRBD2 (5 bases). Trimming pared 5 bases from V and 2 bases from J, leaving 10 bases between. Germline assignment: CDR1 KGHDR and CDR2 SFDVKD. The CDR3 extends over 14 amino acids.

V is TRBV4-3 and J is TRBJ2-1; maybe TRBD2 (6 bases). The CDR3 is 14 amino acids. Trimming took 1 base from V and 5 from J, leaving 9 bases between them. CDR1 and CDR2 (germline): LGHNA, YSLEER. The CDR3 DNA follows: TGCGCCAGCAGCCAAGCTAGCGCCCACAATGAGCAGTTCTTC. Translated: CASSQASAHNEQFF.

V is TRBV19 and J is TRBJ2-4; D unresolved. The germline V gene has CDR1 LNHDA and CDR2 SQIVND (reference sequence). The CDR3 length is 14 residues. Trimming removed 2 bases at V and 0 bases at J, with 5 bases between. The CDR3 loop reads CASSIQIAKNIQYF. The CDR3, as DNA: TGTGCCAGTAGTATACAGATAGCCAAAAACATTCAGTACTTC.

This chain links TRBV28 with TRBJ1-1, with D uncertain. V gave up 6 bases and J gave up 1 base, with 12 bases separating them. Per germline, CDR1 MDHEN and CDR2 SYDVKM. The CDR3 length is 14 residues. CDR3 nucleotides: TGTGCCAGCAGCCCTCTGGTCAGGAACACTGAAGCTTTCTTT. Protein sequence: CASSPLVRNTEAFF. Complete variable domain (other parts from reference TRBV28 and TRBJ1-1): DVKVTQSSRYLVKRTGEKVFLECVQDMDHENMFWYRQDPGLGLRLIYFSYDVKMKEKGDIPEGYSVSREKKERFSLILESASTNQTSMYLCASSPLVRNTEAFFGQGTRLTVV.

The chain employs TRBV6-5 and TRBJ1-5, with unresolved D. Trimming left V 6 bases short and J 5 bases short, with 11 bases between. The CDR3 has 13 residues. CDR1 and CDR2 from the germline V gene are MNHEY and SVGAGI. Here the CDR3 reads CASRYGRDQPQHF. The DNA of the CDR3 is TGTGCCAGCAGGTATGGGAGGGATCAGCCCCAGCATTTT.

CDR3 coding DNA: TGTGCCAGCAGCCCCCGGGTAGCGGGGGGCACAGATACGCAGTATTTT. Translating it yields CASSPRVAGGTDTQYF. The J gene is TRBJ2-3, the V gene TRBV7-6; 9 nucleotides agree with TRBD2. Per the germline V gene, CDR1 is SGHVS and CDR2 is FNYEAQ. V shed 5 bases and J 1 base; nucleotides not matched to a gene: 7. This CDR3 is built from 16 residues. Looking up the rest from reference TRBV7-6 and TRBJ2-3 gives the full variable domain: GAGVSQSPRYKVTKRGQDVALRCDPISGHVSLYWYRQALGQGPEFLTYFNYEAQQDKSGLPNDRFSAERPEGSISTLTIQRTEQRDSAMYRCASSPRVAGGTDTQYFGPGTRLTVL.

The V gene is TRBV4-2, the J gene TRBJ1-2, with 9 bases identical to TRBD1. V lost 3 bases, J lost 2 bases, and 7 bases stayed unmatched. Germline V gene data show CDR1 as LGHNA and CDR2 as YNFKEQ. The CDR3 loop spans 16 amino acids. Here the CDR3 reads CASSQVGQGLNYGYTF. The CDR3 nucleotides are TGTGCCAGCAGCCAGGTGGGACAGGGATTAAACTATGGCTACACCTTC.

The chain recombines TRBV27 with TRBJ1-2; D possibly corresponds to TRBD1 (5 bases). The CDR3 is 17 amino acids. V lost 3 bases to trimming and J lost 7 bases, with 24 bases between them. Per germline, CDR1 MNHEY and CDR2 SMNVEV (reference sequence). CDR3 nucleotide sequence: TGTGCCAGCAGTTTCATCCAAAGCCGGGGGGAGCCCCTTGGCTACACCTTC. Translation: CASSFIQSRGEPLGYTF.